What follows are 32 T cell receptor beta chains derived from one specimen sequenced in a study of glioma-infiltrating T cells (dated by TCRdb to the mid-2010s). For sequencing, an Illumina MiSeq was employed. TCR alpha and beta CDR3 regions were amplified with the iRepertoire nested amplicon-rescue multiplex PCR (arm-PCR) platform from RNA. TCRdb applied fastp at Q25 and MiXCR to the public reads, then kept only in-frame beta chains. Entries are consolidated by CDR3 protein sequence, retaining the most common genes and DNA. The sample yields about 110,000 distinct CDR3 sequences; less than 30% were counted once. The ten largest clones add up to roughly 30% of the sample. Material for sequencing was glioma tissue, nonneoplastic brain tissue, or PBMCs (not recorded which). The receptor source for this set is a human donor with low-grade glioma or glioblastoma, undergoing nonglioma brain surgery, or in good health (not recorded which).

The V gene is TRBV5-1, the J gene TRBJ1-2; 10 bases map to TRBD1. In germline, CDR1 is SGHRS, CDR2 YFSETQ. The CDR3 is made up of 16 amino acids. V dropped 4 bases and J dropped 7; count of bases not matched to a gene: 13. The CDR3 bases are TGCGCCAGCAGCGCTGGCCCGGGACAGGGGTTTTCTGGCTACACCTTC. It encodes CASSAGPGQGFSGYTF.

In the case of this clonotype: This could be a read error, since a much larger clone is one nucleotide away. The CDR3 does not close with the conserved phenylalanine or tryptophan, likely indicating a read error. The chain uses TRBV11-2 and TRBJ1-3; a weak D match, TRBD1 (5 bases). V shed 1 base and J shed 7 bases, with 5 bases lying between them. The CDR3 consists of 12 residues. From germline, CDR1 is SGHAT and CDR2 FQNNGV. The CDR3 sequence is CASSLGGNTIYY. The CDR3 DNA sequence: TGTGCCAGCAGCTTAGGGGGGAACACCATATATTAT.

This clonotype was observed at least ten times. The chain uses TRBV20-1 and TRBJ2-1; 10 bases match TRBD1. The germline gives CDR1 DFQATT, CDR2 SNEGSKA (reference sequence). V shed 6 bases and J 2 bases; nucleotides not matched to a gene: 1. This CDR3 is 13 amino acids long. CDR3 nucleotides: TGCAGTGCAGACAGGGGGCCCTACAATGAGCAGTTCTTC. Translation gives CSADRGPYNEQFF.

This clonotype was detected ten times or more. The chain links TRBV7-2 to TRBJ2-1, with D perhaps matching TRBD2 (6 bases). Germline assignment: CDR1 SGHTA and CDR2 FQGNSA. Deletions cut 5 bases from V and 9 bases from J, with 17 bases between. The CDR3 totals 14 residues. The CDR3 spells CASSPRLAQSEQFF. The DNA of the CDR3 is TGTGCCAGCAGCCCCCGGCTAGCGCAGAGTGAGCAGTTCTTC.

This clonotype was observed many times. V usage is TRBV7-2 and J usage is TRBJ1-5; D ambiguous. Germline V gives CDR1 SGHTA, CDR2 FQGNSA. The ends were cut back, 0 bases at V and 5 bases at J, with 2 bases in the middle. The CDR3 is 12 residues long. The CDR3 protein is CASSLAHQPQHF. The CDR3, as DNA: TGTGCCAGCAGCTTAGCCCATCAGCCCCAGCATTTT.

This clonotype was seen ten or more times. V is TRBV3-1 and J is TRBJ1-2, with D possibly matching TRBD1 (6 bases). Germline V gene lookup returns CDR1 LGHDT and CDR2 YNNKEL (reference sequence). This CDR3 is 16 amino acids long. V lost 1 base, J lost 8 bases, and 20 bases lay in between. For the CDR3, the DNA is TGTGCCAGCAGCCAAGGTTCGGCAGGGGCTGAGGGGGGCTACACCTTC. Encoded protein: CASSQGSAGAEGGYTF.

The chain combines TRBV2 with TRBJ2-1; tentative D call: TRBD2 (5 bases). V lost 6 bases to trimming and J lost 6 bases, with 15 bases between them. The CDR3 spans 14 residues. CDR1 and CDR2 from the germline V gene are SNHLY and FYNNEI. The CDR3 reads CASREKRAGNEQFF. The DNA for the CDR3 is TGTGCCAGCAGAGAGAAGAGGGCAGGCAATGAGCAGTTCTTC.

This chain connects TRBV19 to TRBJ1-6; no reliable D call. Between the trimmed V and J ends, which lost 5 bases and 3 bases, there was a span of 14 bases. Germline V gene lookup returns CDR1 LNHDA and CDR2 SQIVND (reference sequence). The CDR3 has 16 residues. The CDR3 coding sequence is TGTGCCAGTAGTGCCCCAAAGGGCAGCTATAATTCACCCCTCCACTTT. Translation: CASSAPKGSYNSPLHF.

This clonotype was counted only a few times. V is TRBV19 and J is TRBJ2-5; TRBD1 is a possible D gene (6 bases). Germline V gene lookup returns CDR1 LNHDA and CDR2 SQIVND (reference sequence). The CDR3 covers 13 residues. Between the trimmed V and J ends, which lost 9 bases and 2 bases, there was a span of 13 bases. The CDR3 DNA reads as TGTGCCAGCGGGACACCGCTACAAGAGACCCAGTACTTC. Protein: CASGTPLQETQYF.

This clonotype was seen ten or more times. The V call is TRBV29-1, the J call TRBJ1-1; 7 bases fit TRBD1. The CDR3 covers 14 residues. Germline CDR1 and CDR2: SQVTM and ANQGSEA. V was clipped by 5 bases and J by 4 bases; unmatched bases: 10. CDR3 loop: CSVTIGGTVTEAFF. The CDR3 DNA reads TGCAGCGTTACAATAGGGGGGACAGTCACTGAAGCTTTCTTT.

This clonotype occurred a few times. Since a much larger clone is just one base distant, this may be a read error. The CDR3: CASIRQTSAKNIHYF. Here the CDR3 DNA reads TGTGCCAGTATCAGACAGACTTCAGCCAAAAACATTCATTACTTC. The rearrangement joins TRBV9 to TRBJ2-4, with a tentative D call TRBD1 (5 bases). The CDR3 loop spans 15 amino acids. In germline, CDR1 is SGDLS, CDR2 YYNGEE.

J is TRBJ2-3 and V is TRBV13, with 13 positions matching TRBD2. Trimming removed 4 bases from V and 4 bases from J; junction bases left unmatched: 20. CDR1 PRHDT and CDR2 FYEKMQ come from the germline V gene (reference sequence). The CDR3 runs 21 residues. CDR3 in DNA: TGTGCCAGCAGCTCACTAGCGGGAGGGCTCGGACGAGAGGTTGATTCAGATACGCAGTATTTT. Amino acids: CASSSLAGGLGREVDSDTQYF.

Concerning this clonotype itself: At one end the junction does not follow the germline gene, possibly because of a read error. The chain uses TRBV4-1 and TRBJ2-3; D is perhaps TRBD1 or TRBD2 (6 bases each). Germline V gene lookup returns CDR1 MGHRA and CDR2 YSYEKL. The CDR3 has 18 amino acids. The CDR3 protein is CASSQDGLPGAVTDMQYF. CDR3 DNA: TGCGCCAGCAGCCAAGATGGGCTTCCGGGGGCCGTCACAGATATGCAGTATTTT.

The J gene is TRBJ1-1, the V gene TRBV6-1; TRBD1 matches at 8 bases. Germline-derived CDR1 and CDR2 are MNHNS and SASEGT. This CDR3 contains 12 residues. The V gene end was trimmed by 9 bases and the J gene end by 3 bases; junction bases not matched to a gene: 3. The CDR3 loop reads CARDRVDTEAFF. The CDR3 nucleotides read TGTGCCAGGGACAGGGTCGACACTGAAGCTTTCTTT.

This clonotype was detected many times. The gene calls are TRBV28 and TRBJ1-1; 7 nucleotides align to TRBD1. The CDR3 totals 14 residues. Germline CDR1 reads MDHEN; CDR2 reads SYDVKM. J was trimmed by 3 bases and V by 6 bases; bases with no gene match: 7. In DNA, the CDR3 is TGTGCCAGCAGCCCCGGGACAGACTACACTGAAGCTTTCTTT. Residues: CASSPGTDYTEAFF.

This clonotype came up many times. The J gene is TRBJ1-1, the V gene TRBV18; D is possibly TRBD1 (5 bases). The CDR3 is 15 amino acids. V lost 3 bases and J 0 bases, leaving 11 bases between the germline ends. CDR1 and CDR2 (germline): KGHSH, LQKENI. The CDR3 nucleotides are TGTGCCAGCTCACCGGGGGGGACGGTGAACACTGAAGCTTTCTTT. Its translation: CASSPGGTVNTEAFF.

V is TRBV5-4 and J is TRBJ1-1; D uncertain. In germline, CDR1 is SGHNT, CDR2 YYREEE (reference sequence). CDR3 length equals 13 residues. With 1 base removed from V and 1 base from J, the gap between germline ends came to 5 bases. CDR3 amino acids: CASSLSANTEAFF. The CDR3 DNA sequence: TGTGCCAGCAGCTTGTCAGCGAACACTGAAGCTTTCTTT.

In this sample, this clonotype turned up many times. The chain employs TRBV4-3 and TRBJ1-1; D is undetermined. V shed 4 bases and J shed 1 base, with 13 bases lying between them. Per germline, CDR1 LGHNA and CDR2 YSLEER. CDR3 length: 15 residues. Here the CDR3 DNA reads TGCGCCAGCAGCCGAAAAAGGCATAGGAACACTGAAGCTTTCTTT. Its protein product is CASSRKRHRNTEAFF.

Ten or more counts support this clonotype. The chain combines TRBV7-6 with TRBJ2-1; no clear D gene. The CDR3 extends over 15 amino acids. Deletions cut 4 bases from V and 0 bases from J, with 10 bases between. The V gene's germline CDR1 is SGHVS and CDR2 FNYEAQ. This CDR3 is CASSYGAPSYNEQFF. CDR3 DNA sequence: TGTGCCAGCAGCTACGGCGCTCCCTCCTACAATGAGCAGTTCTTC.

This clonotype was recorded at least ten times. This CDR3 reads CASSLLAGGVNEQFF. In DNA, the CDR3 is TGTGCCAGCAGCCTCCTAGCGGGAGGGGTCAATGAGCAGTTCTTC. This sequence joins TRBV3-1 and TRBJ2-1; 12 bases are shared with TRBD2. The germline gives CDR1 LGHDT, CDR2 YNNKEL (reference sequence). V dropped 4 bases and J dropped 6; count of bases not matched to a gene: 4. This CDR3 contains 15 residues.

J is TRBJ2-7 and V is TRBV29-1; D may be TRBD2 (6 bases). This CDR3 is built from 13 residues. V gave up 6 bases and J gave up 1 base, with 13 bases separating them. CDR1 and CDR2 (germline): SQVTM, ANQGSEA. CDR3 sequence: CSVGGLDSYEQYF. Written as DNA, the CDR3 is TGCAGCGTGGGGGGACTTGATTCCTACGAGCAGTACTTC.

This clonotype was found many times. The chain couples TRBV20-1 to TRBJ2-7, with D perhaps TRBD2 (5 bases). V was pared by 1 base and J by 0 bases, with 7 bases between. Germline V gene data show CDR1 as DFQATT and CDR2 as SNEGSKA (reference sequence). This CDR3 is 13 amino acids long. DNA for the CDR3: TGCAGTGCTAGAGGCGGACTCTCCTACGAGCAGTACTTC. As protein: CSARGGLSYEQYF.

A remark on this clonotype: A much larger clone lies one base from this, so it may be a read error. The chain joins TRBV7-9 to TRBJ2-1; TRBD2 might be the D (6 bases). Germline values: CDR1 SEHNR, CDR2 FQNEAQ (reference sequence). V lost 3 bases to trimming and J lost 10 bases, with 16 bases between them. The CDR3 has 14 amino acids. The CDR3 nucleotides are TGTGCCAGCAGCTTGCGAGGAGGCGGGGACGAGCAGTTCTTC. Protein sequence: CASSLRGGGDEQFF.

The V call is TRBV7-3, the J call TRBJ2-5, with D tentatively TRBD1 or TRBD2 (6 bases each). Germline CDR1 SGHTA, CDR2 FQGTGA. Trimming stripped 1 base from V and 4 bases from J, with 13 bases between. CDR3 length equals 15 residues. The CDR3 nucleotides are TGTGCCAGCAGCTTAAAACAGGGAGGATTAGAGACCCAGTACTTC. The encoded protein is CASSLKQGGLETQYF.

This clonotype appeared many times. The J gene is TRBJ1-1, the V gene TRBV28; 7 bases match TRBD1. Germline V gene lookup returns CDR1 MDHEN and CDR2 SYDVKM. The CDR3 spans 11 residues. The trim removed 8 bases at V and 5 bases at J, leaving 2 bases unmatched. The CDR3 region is CASARGTEAFF. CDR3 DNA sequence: TGTGCCAGCGCCAGGGGGACTGAAGCTTTCTTT.

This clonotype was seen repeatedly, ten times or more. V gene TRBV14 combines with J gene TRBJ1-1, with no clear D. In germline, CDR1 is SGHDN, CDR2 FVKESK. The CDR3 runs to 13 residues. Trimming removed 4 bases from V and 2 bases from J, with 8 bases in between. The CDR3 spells CASSLYFNTEAFF. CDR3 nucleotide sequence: TGTGCCAGCAGCCTTTATTTTAACACTGAAGCTTTCTTT.

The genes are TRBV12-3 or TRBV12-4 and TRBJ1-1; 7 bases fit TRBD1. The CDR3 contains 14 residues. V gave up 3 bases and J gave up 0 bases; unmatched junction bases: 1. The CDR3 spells CASSFQGVNTEAFF. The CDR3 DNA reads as TGTGCCAGCAGTTTTCAGGGGGTGAACACTGAAGCTTTCTTT.

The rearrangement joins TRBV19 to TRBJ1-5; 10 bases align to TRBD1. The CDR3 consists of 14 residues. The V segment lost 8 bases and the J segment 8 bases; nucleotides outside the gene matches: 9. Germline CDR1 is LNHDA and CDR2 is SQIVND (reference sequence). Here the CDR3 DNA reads TGTGCCAGTCGGGGACAGGGGAATGGGAAGCCCCAGCATTTT. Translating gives CASRGQGNGKPQHF.

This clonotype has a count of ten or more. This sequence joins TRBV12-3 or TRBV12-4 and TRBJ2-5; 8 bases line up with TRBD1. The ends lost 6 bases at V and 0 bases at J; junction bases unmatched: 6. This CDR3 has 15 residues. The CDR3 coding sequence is TGTGCCAGCAGCACGTCGGACAGGGACCAAGAGACCCAGTACTTC. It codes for CASSTSDRDQETQYF.

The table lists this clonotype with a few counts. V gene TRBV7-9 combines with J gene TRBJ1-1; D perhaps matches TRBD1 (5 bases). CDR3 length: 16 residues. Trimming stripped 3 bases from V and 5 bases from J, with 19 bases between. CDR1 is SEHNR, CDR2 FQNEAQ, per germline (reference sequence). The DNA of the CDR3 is TGTGCCAGCAGCTTGGCGGCGTTAACGGACAAAACTGAAGCTTTCTTT. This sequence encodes CASSLAALTDKTEAFF.

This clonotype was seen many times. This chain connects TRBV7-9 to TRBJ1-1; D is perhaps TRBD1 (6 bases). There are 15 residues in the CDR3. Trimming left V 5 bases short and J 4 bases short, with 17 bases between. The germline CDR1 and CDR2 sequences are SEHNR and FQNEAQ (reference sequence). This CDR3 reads CASSQGTREATEAFF. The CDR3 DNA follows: TGTGCCAGCAGCCAGGGGACCCGGGAGGCCACTGAAGCTTTCTTT. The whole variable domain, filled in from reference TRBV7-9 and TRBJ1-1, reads DTGVSQNPRHKITKRGQNVTFRCDPISEHNRLYWYRQTLGQGPEFLTYFQNEAQLEKSRLLSDRFSAERPKGSFSTLEIQRTEQGDSAMYLCASSQGTREATEAFFGQGTRLTVV.

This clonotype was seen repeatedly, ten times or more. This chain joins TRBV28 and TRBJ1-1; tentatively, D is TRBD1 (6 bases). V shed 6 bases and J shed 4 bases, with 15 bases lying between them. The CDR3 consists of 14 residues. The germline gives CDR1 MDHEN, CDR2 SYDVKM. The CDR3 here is CASSRRGASTEAFF. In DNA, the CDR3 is TGTGCCAGCAGCAGAAGGGGGGCCAGCACTGAAGCTTTCTTT. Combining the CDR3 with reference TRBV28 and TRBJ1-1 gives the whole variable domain DVKVTQSSRYLVKRTGEKVFLECVQDMDHENMFWYRQDPGLGLRLIYFSYDVKMKEKGDIPEGYSVSREKKERFSLILESASTNQTSMYLCASSRRGASTEAFFGQGTRLTVV.